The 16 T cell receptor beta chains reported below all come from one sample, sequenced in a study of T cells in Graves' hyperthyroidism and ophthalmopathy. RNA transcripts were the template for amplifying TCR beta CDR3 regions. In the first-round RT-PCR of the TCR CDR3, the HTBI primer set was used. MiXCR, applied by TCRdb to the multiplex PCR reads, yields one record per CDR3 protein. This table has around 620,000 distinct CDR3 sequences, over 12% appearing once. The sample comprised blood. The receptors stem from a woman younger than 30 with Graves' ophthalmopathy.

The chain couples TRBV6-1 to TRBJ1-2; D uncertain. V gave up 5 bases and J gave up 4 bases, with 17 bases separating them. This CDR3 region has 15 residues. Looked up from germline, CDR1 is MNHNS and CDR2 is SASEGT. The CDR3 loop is CASSPGSGAGYGYTF. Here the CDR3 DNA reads TGTGCCAGCAGTCCGGGGAGTGGCGCCGGCTATGGCTACACCTTC.

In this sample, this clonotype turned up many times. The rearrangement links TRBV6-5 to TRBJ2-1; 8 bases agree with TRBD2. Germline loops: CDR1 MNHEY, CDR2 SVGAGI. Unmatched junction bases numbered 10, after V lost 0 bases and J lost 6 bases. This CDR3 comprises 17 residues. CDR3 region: CASSYSSGGSQGNEQFF. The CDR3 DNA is TGTGCCAGCAGTTACTCGTCGGGGGGGAGCCAGGGCAATGAGCAGTTCTTC.

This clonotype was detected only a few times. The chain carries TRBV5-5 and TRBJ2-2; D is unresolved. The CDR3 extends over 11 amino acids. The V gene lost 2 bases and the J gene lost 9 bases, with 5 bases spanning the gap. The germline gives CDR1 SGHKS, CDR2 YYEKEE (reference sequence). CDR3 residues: CASSFSRELFF. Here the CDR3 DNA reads TGTGCCAGCAGCTTTAGCCGGGAGCTGTTTTTT. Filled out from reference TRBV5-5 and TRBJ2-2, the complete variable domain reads DAGVTQSPTHLIKTRGQQVTLRCSPISGHKSVSWYQQVLGQGPQFIFQYYEKEERGRGNFPDRFSARQFPNYSSELNVNALLLGDSALYLCASSFSRELFFGEGSRLTVL.

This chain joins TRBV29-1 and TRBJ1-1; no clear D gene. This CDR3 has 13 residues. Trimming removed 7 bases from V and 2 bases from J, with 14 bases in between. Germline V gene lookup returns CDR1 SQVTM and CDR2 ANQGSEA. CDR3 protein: CSATRGVNTEAFF. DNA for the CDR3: TGCAGCGCCACTAGAGGAGTCAACACTGAAGCTTTCTTT.

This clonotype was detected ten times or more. The CDR3 DNA follows: TGCGCCAGCAGCTTAGGCGGGACAGGGATCTCCTACGAGCAGTACTTC. Amino acids: CASSLGGTGISYEQYF. The chain couples TRBV5-1 to TRBJ2-7; 9 nucleotides align to TRBD1. The junction had 6 bases not matched to a gene; V was cut back by 2 bases and J by 0 bases. Germline V gene sequence: CDR1 SGHRS, CDR2 YFSETQ. The CDR3 contains 16 residues.

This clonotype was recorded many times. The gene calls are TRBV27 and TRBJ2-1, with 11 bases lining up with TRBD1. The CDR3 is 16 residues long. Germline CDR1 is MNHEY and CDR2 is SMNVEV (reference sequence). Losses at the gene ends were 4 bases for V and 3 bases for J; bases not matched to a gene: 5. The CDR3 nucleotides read TGTGCCAGCAGTTCTTGGACAGGGGGCTTCTACAATGAGCAGTTCTTC. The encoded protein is CASSSWTGGFYNEQFF.

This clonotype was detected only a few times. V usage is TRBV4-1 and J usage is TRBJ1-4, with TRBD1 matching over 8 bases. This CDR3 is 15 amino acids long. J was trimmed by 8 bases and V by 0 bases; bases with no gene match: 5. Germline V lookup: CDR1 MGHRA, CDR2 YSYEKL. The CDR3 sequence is CASSQDGTGGEKLFF. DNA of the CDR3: TGCGCCAGCAGCCAAGATGGGACAGGAGGAGAAAAACTGTTTTTT.

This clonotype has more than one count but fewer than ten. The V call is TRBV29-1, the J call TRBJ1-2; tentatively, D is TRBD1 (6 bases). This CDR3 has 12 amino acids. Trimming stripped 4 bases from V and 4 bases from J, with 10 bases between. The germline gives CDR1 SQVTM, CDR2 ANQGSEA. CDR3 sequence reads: CSVVDSAYGYTF. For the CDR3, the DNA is TGCAGCGTTGTGGACAGCGCCTATGGCTACACCTTC. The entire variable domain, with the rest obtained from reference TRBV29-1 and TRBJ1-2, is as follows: SAVISQKPSRDICQRGTSLTIQCQVDSQVTMMFWYRQQPGQSLTLIATANQGSEATYESGFVIDKFPISRPNLTFSTLTVSNMSPEDSSIYLCSVVDSAYGYTFGSGTRLTVV.

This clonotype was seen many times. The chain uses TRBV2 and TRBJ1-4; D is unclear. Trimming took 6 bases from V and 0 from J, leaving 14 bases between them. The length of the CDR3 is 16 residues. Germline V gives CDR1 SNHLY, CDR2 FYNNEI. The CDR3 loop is CASSTPVGATNEKLFF. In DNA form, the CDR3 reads TGTGCCAGCAGCACACCCGTCGGTGCAACTAATGAAAAACTGTTTTTT.

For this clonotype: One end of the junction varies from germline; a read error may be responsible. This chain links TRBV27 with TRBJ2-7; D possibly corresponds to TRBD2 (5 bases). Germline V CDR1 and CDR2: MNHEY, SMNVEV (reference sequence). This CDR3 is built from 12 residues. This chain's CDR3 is CVSSPSGYEQYF. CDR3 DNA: TGTGTCAGCAGCCCAAGCGGCTACGAGCAGTACTTC.

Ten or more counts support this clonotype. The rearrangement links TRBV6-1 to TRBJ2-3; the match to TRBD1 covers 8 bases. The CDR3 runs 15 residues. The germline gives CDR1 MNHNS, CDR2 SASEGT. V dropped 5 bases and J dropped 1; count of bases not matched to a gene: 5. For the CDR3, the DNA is TGTGCCAGCAGTCATACGACAGGGGGCACAGATACGCAGTATTTT. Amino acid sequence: CASSHTTGGTDTQYF.

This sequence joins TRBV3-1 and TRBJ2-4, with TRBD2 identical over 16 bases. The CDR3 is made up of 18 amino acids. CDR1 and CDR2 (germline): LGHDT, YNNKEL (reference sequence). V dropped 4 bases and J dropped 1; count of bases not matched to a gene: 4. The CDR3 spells CASSLGTSGRVAKNIQYF. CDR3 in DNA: TGTGCCAGCAGCCTCGGGACTAGCGGGAGGGTGGCCAAAAACATTCAGTACTTC. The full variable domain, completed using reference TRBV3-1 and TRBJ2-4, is DTAVSQTPKYLVTQMGNDKSIKCEQNLGHDTMYWYKQDSKKFLKIMFSYNNKELIINETVPNRFSPKSPDKAHLNLHINSLELGDSAVYFCASSLGTSGRVAKNIQYFGAGTRLSVL.

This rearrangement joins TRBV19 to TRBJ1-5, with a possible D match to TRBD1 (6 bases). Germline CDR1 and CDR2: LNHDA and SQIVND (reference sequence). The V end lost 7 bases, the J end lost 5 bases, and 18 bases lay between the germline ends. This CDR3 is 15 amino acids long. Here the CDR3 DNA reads TGTGCCAGTACCACTAGGGGGGGAGATCATCAGCCCCAGCATTTT. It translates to CASTTRGGDHQPQHF.

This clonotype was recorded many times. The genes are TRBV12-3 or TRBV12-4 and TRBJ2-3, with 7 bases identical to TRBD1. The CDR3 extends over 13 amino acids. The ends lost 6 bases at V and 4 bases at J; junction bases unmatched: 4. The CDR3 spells CASRKGAADTQYF. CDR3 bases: TGTGCCAGCAGGAAGGGGGCCGCAGATACGCAGTATTTT.

The CDR3, as DNA: TGTGCCAGCAGCGCCTTCTCGGACAGCTCTGGAAACACCATATATTTT. Its protein is CASSAFSDSSGNTIYF. This chain links TRBV12-3 or TRBV12-4 with TRBJ1-3, with D possibly matching TRBD1 (6 bases). CDR3 length equals 16 residues. V gave up 6 bases and J gave up 0 bases, with 15 bases separating them.

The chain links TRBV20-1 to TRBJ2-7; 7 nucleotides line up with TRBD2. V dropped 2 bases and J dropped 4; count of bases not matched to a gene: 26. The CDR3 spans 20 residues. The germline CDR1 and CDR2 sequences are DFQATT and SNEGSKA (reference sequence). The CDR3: CSARSRFQTAAGLSRYEQYF. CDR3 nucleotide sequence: TGCAGTGCTAGATCGCGGTTTCAAACGGCAGCGGGACTGTCTAGATACGAGCAGTACTTC.